The TCR beta chain described here comes from a study of T cells in Graves' hyperthyroidism and ophthalmopathy. Study as a whole: Before any treatment, at initial diagnosis, peripheral blood was collected. Study-level results: Most thyroid-expanded clonotypes above 0.001 were also found in blood.

Researchers barred patients who had uncontrolled infection, other autoimmune disease, pregnancy or lactation. Diagnostic assessment was based on clinical symptoms, serum thyroxine and TRAb, thyroid ultrasound and orbital computed tomography. The CDR3 consists of 14 residues. CDR1 is MNHNS, CDR2 SASEGT, per germline. J gave up 1 base and V 6 bases, and 3 bases lay outside the gene matches. This clonotype was seen many times. Its specificity is not known. Using RNA transcripts as the source, TCR beta CDR3 regions were amplified. First-round RT-PCR of the TCR CDR3 relied on the HTBI primer set. TCRdb used MiXCR to reprocess the multiplex PCR reads, holding one entry per CDR3 protein. Found here are roughly 500,000 distinct CDR3 sequences, about 20% of them singletons; the top ten hold around 50%.

This clonotype was sampled from a woman in her seventies with Graves' ophthalmopathy. Source material: blood. The rearrangement links TRBV6-1 to TRBJ2-5; 9 bases are a match to TRBD2. CDR3 residues: CASRQLAGQETQYF. The CDR3 region has the DNA TGTGCCAGCAGACAACTAGCGGGCCAAGAGACCCAGTACTTC.